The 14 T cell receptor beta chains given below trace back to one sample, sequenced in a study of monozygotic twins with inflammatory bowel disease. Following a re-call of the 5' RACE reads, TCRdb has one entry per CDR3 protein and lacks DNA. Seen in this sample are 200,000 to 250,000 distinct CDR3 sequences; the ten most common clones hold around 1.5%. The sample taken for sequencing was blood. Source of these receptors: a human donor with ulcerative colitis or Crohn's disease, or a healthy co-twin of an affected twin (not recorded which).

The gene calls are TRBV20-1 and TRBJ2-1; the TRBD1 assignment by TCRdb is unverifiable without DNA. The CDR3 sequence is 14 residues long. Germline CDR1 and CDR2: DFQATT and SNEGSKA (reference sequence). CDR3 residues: CSAESTAGKHEQFF.

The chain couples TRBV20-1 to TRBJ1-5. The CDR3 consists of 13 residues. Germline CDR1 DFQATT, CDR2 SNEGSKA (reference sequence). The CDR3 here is CSAGVGNNQPQHF.

The CDR3 protein is CASSLAGSNQPQHF. V and J are TRBV5-5 and TRBJ1-5. The CDR3 is 14 residues long. CDR1 SGHKS and CDR2 YYEKEE come from the germline V gene (reference sequence).

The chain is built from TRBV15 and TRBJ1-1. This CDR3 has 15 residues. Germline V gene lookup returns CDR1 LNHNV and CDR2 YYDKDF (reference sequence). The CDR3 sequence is CATSRDREAHTEAFF.

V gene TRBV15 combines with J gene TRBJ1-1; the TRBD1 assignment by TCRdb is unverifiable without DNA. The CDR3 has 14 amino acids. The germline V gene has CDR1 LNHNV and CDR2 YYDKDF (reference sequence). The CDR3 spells CATSSYRATTEAFF.

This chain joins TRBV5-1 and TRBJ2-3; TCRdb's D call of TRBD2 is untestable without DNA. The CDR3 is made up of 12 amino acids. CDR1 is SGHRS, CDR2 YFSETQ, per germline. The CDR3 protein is CASSPGGDAQYF.

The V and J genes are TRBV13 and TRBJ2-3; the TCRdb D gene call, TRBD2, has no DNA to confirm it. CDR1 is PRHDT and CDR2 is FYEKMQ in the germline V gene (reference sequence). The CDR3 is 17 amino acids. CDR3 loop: CASSFSGWAGPTDTQYF.

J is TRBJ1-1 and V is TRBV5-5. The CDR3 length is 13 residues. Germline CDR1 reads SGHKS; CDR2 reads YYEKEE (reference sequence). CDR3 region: CASSLVGWAEAFF. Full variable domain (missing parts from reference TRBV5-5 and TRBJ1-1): DAGVTQSPTHLIKTRGQQVTLRCSPISGHKSVSWYQQVLGQGPQFIFQYYEKEERGRGNFPDRFSARQFPNYSSELNVNALLLGDSALYLCASSLVGWAEAFFGQGTRLTVV.

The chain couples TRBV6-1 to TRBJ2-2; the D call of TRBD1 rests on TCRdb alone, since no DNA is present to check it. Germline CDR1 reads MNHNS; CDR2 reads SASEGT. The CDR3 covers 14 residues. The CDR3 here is CASKPQGNTGELFF.

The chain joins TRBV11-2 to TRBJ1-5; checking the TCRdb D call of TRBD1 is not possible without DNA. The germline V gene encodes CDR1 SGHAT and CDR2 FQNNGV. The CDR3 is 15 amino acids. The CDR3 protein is CASSLERGGNQPQHF.

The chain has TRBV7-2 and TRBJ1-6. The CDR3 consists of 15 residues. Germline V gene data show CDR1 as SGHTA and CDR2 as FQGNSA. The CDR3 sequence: CASSLQGGGNSPLHF.

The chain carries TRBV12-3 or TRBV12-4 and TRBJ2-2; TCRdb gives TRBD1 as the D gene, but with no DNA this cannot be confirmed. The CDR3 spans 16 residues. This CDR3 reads CASRAGQLRVAGELFF.

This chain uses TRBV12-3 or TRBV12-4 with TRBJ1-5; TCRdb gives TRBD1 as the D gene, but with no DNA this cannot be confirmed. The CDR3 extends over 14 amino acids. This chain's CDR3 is CASSPGGNNQPQHF.

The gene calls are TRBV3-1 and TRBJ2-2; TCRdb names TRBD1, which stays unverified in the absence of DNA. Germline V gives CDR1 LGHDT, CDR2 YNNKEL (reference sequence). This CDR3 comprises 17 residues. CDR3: CASSQLWGRSNTGELFF.